A single T cell receptor beta chain is shown here with its context. The target antigen is unknown. These data belong to a study of T cells after yellow fever vaccination. CDR1 is GTSNPN and CDR2 is SVGIG in the germline V gene (reference sequence). Trimming cost V 2 bases and J 2 bases, with 16 bases left between them. The CDR3 spans 15 residues. A universal primer site and UMIs were added as TCR cDNA was made by 5'RACE template switching. TCRdb recomputed calls from the 5' RACE reads with MiXCR, one row per CDR3 protein. The repertoire holds about 220,000 distinct CDR3 sequences, about 7% seen once, with more than 1% in the top ten. The study's findings and limits: A large majority of primary-vaccination clones showed up again after the booster (about 96% CD4, around 90% CD8). Weaker in magnitude, the secondary response showed a faster peak on day 5 versus 15. Only a minor proportion of clonotypes was detected across both CD4 and CD8 compartments.

The starting material was CD4+ T cells sorted from PBMCs, obtained on the day of the yellow fever booster vaccination. The receptor was isolated from a man younger than 45 who received the YFV17D yellow fever vaccine. This sequence joins TRBV30 and TRBJ2-7; D gene ambiguous. The CDR3 reads CAWSTGLTRTYEQYF. CDR3 in DNA: TGTGCCTGGAGTACCGGGTTGACAAGAACCTACGAGCAGTACTTC.